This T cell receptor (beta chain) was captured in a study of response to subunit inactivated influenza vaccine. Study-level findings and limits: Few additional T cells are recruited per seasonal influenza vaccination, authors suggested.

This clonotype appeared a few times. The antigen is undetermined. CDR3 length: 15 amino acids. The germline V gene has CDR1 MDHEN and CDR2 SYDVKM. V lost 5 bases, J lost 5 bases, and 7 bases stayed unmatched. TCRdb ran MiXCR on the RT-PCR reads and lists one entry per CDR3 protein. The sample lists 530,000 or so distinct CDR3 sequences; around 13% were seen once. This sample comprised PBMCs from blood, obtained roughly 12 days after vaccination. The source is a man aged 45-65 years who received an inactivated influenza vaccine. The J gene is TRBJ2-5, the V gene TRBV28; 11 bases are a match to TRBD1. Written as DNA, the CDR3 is TGTGCCAGCAGTACGGACAGGGGGCACGCGGAGACCCAGTACTTC. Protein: CASSTDRGHAETQYF.